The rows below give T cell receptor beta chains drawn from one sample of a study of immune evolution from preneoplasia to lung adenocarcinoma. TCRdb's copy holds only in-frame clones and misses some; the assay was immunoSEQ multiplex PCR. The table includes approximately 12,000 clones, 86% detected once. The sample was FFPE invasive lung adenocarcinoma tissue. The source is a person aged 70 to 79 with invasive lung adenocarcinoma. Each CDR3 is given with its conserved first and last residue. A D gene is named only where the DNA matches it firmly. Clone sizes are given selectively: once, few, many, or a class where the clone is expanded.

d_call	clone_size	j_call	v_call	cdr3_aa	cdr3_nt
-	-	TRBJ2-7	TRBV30	CAWSVHSPSYEQYF	TGTGCCTGGAGTGTACACTCACCCTCCTACGAGCAGTACTTC
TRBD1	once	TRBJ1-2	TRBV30	CAWDRDVDGYTF	TGTGCCTGGGACAGGGACGTGGATGGCTACACCTTC
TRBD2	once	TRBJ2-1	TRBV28	CASRRSGSGLNNEQFF	TGTGCCAGCAGGAGGAGCGGGAGTGGTTTGAACAATGAGCAGTTCTTC
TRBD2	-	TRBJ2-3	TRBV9	CASSPGGAWGGTDTQYF	TGTGCCAGCAGCCCCGGGGGGGCCTGGGGGGGCACAGATACGCAGTATTTT
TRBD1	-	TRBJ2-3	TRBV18	CASSGTGGTDTQYF	TGTGCCAGCTCGGGGACAGGGGGCACAGATACGCAGTATTTT
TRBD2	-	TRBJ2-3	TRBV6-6	CASSLTSGSTDTQYF	TGTGCCAGCAGCCTGACTAGCGGTAGCACAGATACGCAGTATTTT
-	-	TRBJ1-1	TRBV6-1	CASMMGGLNTEAFF	TGTGCCAGCATGATGGGGGGACTGAACACTGAAGCTTTCTTT
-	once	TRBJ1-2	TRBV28	CASSSTANYGYTF	TGTGCCAGCAGCTCGACTGCTAACTATGGCTACACCTTC
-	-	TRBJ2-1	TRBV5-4	CASSLDSNEQFF	TGTGCCAGCAGCTTGGATAGCAATGAGCAGTTCTTC
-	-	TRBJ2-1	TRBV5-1	CASSQGYVGYNEQFF	TGCGCCAGCAGCCAAGGGTATGTTGGCTACAATGAGCAGTTCTTC
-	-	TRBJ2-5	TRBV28	CASRHAGQETQYF	TGTGCCAGCAGGCATGCAGGTCAAGAGACCCAGTACTTC
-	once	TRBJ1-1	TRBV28	CASSLPNYEAFF	TGTGCCAGCAGTCTACCTAACTATGAGGCTTTCTTT
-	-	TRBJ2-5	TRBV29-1	CSVRKRRIQETQYF	TGCAGCGTACGAAAAAGGCGTATACAAGAGACCCAGTACTTC
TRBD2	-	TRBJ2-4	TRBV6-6	CASSYDTSGGLHF	TGTGCCAGCAGTTACGACACTAGCGGGGGCCTTCACTTC
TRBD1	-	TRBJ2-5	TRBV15	CATSRGQRTGEETQYF	TGTGCCACCAGCAGAGGACAGAGGACAGGGGAAGAGACCCAGTACTTC
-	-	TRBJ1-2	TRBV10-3	CAISGGPAGGMYGYTF	TGTGCCATCAGTGGGGGACCCGCCGGGGGCATGTATGGCTACACCTTC
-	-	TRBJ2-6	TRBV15	CATSREGQGSNVLTF	TGTGCCACCAGCAGAGAAGGTCAAGGGTCCAACGTCCTGACTTTC
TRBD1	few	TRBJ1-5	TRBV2	CASTRTGGIQPQHF	TGTGCCAGCACCAGAACAGGGGGCATTCAGCCCCAGCATTTT
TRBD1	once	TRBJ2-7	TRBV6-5	CASTNFRGRYEQYF	TGTGCCAGCACCAATTTCAGGGGGCGGTACGAGCAGTACTTC
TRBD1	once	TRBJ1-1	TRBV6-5	CASSYGTVKPEAFF	TGTGCCAGCAGTTACGGGACAGTTAAACCCGAAGCTTTCTTT
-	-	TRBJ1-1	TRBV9	CASSPIGTEAFF	TGTGCCAGCAGCCCTATAGGCACTGAAGCTTTCTTT
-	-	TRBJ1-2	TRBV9	CASSAGGGYGYTF	TGTGCCAGCAGCGCCGGAGGAGGTTATGGCTACACCTTC
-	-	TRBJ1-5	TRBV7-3	CASSCRDSNQPQHF	TGTGCCAGCAGCTGCAGAGATAGCAATCAGCCCCAGCATTTT
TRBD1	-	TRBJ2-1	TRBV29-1	CSVEATGGYNEQFF	TGCAGCGTTGAAGCAACAGGGGGCTACAATGAGCAGTTCTTC